Here is one T cell receptor beta chain with its context. Its target is not known. A CD45RA-negative memory subset and a CD45RA+ naive subset were separated from the CD4+ cells. These data come from a study of shared clonotypes between healthy human individuals. The study, taken as a whole, reports: The rarefaction results pointed to incomplete sorted-subset sequencing despite large depth. It was the few donors that limited the genetic and exposure-history diversity represented. Clonotypes that were shared across four donors made up about 5.1% of naive CD4 clonotypes.

Measured with immunoSEQ multiplex PCR; TCRdb has only the in-frame clones, and not every one. The sample includes about 1 million clones, approximately 68% of them seen just once. The germline gives CDR1 SGHRS, CDR2 YFSETQ. CDR3 length equals 15 residues. V shed 4 bases and J shed 1 base, with 12 bases lying between them. This receptor was obtained from a man younger than 35 in good health. The V and J genes are TRBV5-1 and TRBJ2-1; weak D call: TRBD1 (5 bases). Input material: memory CD4+ T cells sorted from blood. Subset given: CD45RA-negative fraction. The CDR3 sequence is CASSEDSWSYNEQFF. The CDR3 DNA reads TGCGCCAGCAGCGAAGACAGTTGGTCCTACAATGAGCAGTTCTTC.